The rows below give T cell receptor beta chains drawn from one sample of a study of response to subunit inactivated influenza vaccine. TCRdb called the RT-PCR reads again in MiXCR, with one record for every CDR3 protein. The sample comprises about 500,000 distinct CDR3 sequences, 15% to 20% of which are singletons, and approximately 3% rests with the top ten. Sequenced here: CD4+ T cells sorted from PBMCs, sampled around 25 months after vaccination. The receptors shown here come from a man between 45 and 75 years old who received an inactivated influenza vaccine. The CDR3 runs from the conserved cysteine through the conserved F or W. The order of the fields is CDR3 DNA, CDR3 protein, V gene, clone size, D gene, J gene. A D gene is named only where the DNA matches it firmly. Clone size, where shown, is once, few, many, or a class for clones that have expanded.

CDR3nt: TGCAGTGGAGGAGGGGGCCTTGAGACCCAGTACTTC
CDR3aa: CSGGGGLETQYF
v_gene: TRBV29-1
abundance: many
d_gene: -
j_gene: TRBJ2-5

CDR3nt: TGTGCCAGCTCACCAAGGCAAGACCAGACAGATACGCAGTATTTT
CDR3aa: CASSPRQDQTDTQYF
v_gene: TRBV18
abundance: few
d_gene: -
j_gene: TRBJ2-3

CDR3nt: TGTGCCAGCAGCGGCCGGGCTCCGGCAGATACGCAGTATTTT
CDR3aa: CASSGRAPADTQYF
v_gene: TRBV9
abundance: few
d_gene: -
j_gene: TRBJ2-3

CDR3nt: TGTGCCAGCAGTTCATACGGGCCCGGCTACACCTTC
CDR3aa: CASSSYGPGYTF
v_gene: TRBV12-3/TRBV12-4
abundance: many
d_gene: -
j_gene: TRBJ1-2

CDR3nt: TGTGCCAGCTCACCTCAGGGTTCTAACTCTGGGGCCAACGTCCTGACTTTC
CDR3aa: CASSPQGSNSGANVLTF
v_gene: TRBV18
abundance: -
d_gene: -
j_gene: TRBJ2-6

CDR3nt: TGCGCCAGCCGCGGACAGGCGGGAAATGAGCAGTTCTTC
CDR3aa: CASRGQAGNEQFF
v_gene: TRBV4-3
abundance: -
d_gene: -
j_gene: TRBJ2-1

CDR3nt: TGTGCCAGCAGTAAGACTAGCGGGAGGTTCTCAGATACGCAGTATTTT
CDR3aa: CASSKTSGRFSDTQYF
v_gene: TRBV25-1
abundance: -
d_gene: TRBD2
j_gene: TRBJ2-3

CDR3nt: TGTGCCAGCTCACCCCCGGGCAGCCATGAGCAGTTCTTC
CDR3aa: CASSPPGSHEQFF
v_gene: TRBV18
abundance: few
d_gene: -
j_gene: TRBJ2-1

CDR3nt: TGTGCCAGCAGCCCCCCGACACCTCAGGAGACCCAGTACTTC
CDR3aa: CASSPPTPQETQYF
v_gene: TRBV9
abundance: -
d_gene: -
j_gene: TRBJ2-5

CDR3nt: TGCAGTGCCAGCGGGTGGAGCTCCTACGAGCAGTACTTC
CDR3aa: CSASGWSSYEQYF
v_gene: TRBV20-1
abundance: -
d_gene: -
j_gene: TRBJ2-7

CDR3nt: TGCAGCGCCGAGCGGGGGGGTAAAGAGACCCAGTACTTC
CDR3aa: CSAERGGKETQYF
v_gene: TRBV29-1
abundance: many
d_gene: TRBD2
j_gene: TRBJ2-5

CDR3nt: TGTGCCAGCAGCTTTGCGAGTACCGGGGAGCTGTTTTTT
CDR3aa: CASSFASTGELFF
v_gene: TRBV7-3
abundance: many
d_gene: -
j_gene: TRBJ2-2

CDR3nt: TGTGCCACCCGGGCCCTGGGGGCCAGCGGGACAGATACGCAGTATTTT
CDR3aa: CATRALGASGTDTQYF
v_gene: TRBV10-3
abundance: -
d_gene: -
j_gene: TRBJ2-3

CDR3nt: TGTGCCAGCAATGACGGTGGTTCACCCCTCCACTTT
CDR3aa: CASNDGGSPLHF
v_gene: TRBV25-1
abundance: -
d_gene: -
j_gene: TRBJ1-6

CDR3nt: TGCAGCGTAGCCCTTGGACAGGGAGTGAGGGAGACCCAGTACTTC
CDR3aa: CSVALGQGVRETQYF
v_gene: TRBV29-1
abundance: once
d_gene: TRBD1
j_gene: TRBJ2-5

CDR3nt: TGCAGTGCTCTCAGCGGGAGGCACAATGAGCAGTTCTTC
CDR3aa: CSALSGRHNEQFF
v_gene: TRBV20-1
abundance: few
d_gene: TRBD2
j_gene: TRBJ2-1

CDR3nt: TGTGCCAGCGCAAACCGCCGGGCGGGACTAGCGGCCCCACATGAGCAGTTCTTC
CDR3aa: CASANRRAGLAAPHEQFF
v_gene: TRBV25-1
abundance: -
d_gene: TRBD2
j_gene: TRBJ2-1

CDR3nt: TGCGCCAGCAGTGAGTCGTATGTAGGAGAGCAGTTCTTC
CDR3aa: CASSESYVGEQFF
v_gene: TRBV10-1
abundance: many
d_gene: -
j_gene: TRBJ2-1

CDR3nt: TGCAGTGCTAGAGTCGGACTAGGGACCCTCTGGGGAGAGACCCAGTACTTC
CDR3aa: CSARVGLGTLWGETQYF
v_gene: TRBV20-1
abundance: many
d_gene: TRBD2
j_gene: TRBJ2-5

CDR3nt: TGTGCCAGCAGCTTAGGTTCGCGGTACTCTGGAAACACCATATATTTT
CDR3aa: CASSLGSRYSGNTIYF
v_gene: TRBV7-2
abundance: many
d_gene: -
j_gene: TRBJ1-3

CDR3nt: TGTGCCTGGAGTATGGTGGCCGGGGAGCTGTTTTTT
CDR3aa: CAWSMVAGELFF
v_gene: TRBV30
abundance: -
d_gene: -
j_gene: TRBJ2-2

CDR3nt: TGCAGTGCTGCTCCCGGGACTAGCGGGGGGGCCTCCTACGAGCAGTACTTC
CDR3aa: CSAAPGTSGGASYEQYF
v_gene: TRBV20-1
abundance: -
d_gene: TRBD2
j_gene: TRBJ2-7

CDR3nt: TGTGCCAGCAGTTTTCAGTGGGGTAGCAATCAGCCCCAGCATTTT
CDR3aa: CASSFQWGSNQPQHF
v_gene: TRBV12-3/TRBV12-4
abundance: many
d_gene: -
j_gene: TRBJ1-5

CDR3nt: TGTGCCATCAGGGGAGCGGGGGCTAGGACAGATACGCAGTATTTT
CDR3aa: CAIRGAGARTDTQYF
v_gene: TRBV10-3
abundance: -
d_gene: TRBD2
j_gene: TRBJ2-3

CDR3nt: TGTGCCAGCAGAGGGTACGGGACTAGCGGTAGCACCGGGGAGCTGTTTTTT
CDR3aa: CASRGYGTSGSTGELFF
v_gene: TRBV28
abundance: -
d_gene: TRBD2
j_gene: TRBJ2-2

CDR3nt: TGCAGTGCCGGACTAGCGGGGGTTGAGACCCAGTACTTC
CDR3aa: CSAGLAGVETQYF
v_gene: TRBV20-1
abundance: many
d_gene: TRBD2
j_gene: TRBJ2-5

CDR3nt: TGTGCCAGCAGCCCCAAGACAGGGCGGTCCTACGAGCAGTACTTC
CDR3aa: CASSPKTGRSYEQYF
v_gene: TRBV12-3/TRBV12-4
abundance: -
d_gene: TRBD1
j_gene: TRBJ2-7

CDR3nt: TGCAGTGCTAGGAGGACTAGCGGGGCCGAAGAGACCCAGTACTTC
CDR3aa: CSARRTSGAEETQYF
v_gene: TRBV20-1
abundance: -
d_gene: TRBD2
j_gene: TRBJ2-5

CDR3nt: TGTGCCACCAGCTTTTCTAAGGGGGTCCCAGAGACCCAGTACTTC
CDR3aa: CATSFSKGVPETQYF
v_gene: TRBV15
abundance: many
d_gene: -
j_gene: TRBJ2-5

CDR3nt: TGTGCCAGCAGAACCCAGGACGCCTTTTCCTCCTACGAGCAGTACTTC
CDR3aa: CASRTQDAFSSYEQYF
v_gene: TRBV6-2/TRBV6-3
abundance: -
d_gene: -
j_gene: TRBJ2-7

CDR3nt: TGCAGCGTTGTGGGAGGATGGGGCCCCAATGGCAATGAGCAGTTCTTC
CDR3aa: CSVVGGWGPNGNEQFF
v_gene: TRBV29-1
abundance: -
d_gene: -
j_gene: TRBJ2-1

CDR3nt: TGTGCCAGCACCCAGACTGGGTACGACACCGGGGAGCTGTTTTTT
CDR3aa: CASTQTGYDTGELFF
v_gene: TRBV6-2/TRBV6-3
abundance: few
d_gene: -
j_gene: TRBJ2-2

CDR3nt: TGTGCCAGCACCAACGCGAGGGGGCTGAGGGAGCAGTACTTC
CDR3aa: CASTNARGLREQYF
v_gene: TRBV13
abundance: -
d_gene: TRBD1
j_gene: TRBJ2-7

CDR3nt: TGTGCCAGCACCCTCCCTAGCGGGGGGTATACTTACAATGAGCAGTTCTTC
CDR3aa: CASTLPSGGYTYNEQFF
v_gene: TRBV7-9
abundance: -
d_gene: TRBD2
j_gene: TRBJ2-1

CDR3nt: TGTGCCAGCAGCGTGGAGGAAGCAACTAATGAAAAACTGTTTTTT
CDR3aa: CASSVEEATNEKLFF
v_gene: TRBV9
abundance: -
d_gene: -
j_gene: TRBJ1-4

CDR3nt: TGTGCCAGCAGTTTGATGACGGTGAACACTGAAGCTTTCTTT
CDR3aa: CASSLMTVNTEAFF
v_gene: TRBV28
abundance: -
d_gene: -
j_gene: TRBJ1-1

CDR3nt: TGTGCCAGCAGCCCGGGCCTGACAGTCCAAACTAATGAAAAACTGTTTTTT
CDR3aa: CASSPGLTVQTNEKLFF
v_gene: TRBV7-7
abundance: many
d_gene: -
j_gene: TRBJ1-4

CDR3nt: TGTGCCACCAGCAGAGTAAATTCCGAGCAGTACTTC
CDR3aa: CATSRVNSEQYF
v_gene: TRBV15
abundance: few
d_gene: -
j_gene: TRBJ2-7

CDR3nt: TGTGCCAGCGGGGGGGCTTCTAATTCACCCCTCCACTTT
CDR3aa: CASGGASNSPLHF
v_gene: TRBV11-2
abundance: -
d_gene: -
j_gene: TRBJ1-6

CDR3nt: TGTGCCAGCAGCCAAGAGCGGCGGGACCTCCGTCCGCATGGCTACACCTTC
CDR3aa: CASSQERRDLRPHGYTF
v_gene: TRBV14
abundance: few
d_gene: -
j_gene: TRBJ1-2

CDR3nt: TGTGCCAGCAGCCCGGGGACCCTGCGAGAGACCCAGTACTTC
CDR3aa: CASSPGTLRETQYF
v_gene: TRBV7-6
abundance: -
d_gene: -
j_gene: TRBJ2-5

CDR3nt: TGTGCCAGCAGTTACGGGCCCCGAAACACCATATATTTT
CDR3aa: CASSYGPRNTIYF
v_gene: TRBV6-5
abundance: many
d_gene: -
j_gene: TRBJ1-3

CDR3nt: TGCGCCAGCAGCGTACAGGGGGTACCCACAGATACGCAGTATTTT
CDR3aa: CASSVQGVPTDTQYF
v_gene: TRBV5-1
abundance: -
d_gene: TRBD1
j_gene: TRBJ2-3

CDR3nt: TGTGCCACCAGTGAGGGACAGCTATATAGCAATCAGCCCCAGCATTTT
CDR3aa: CATSEGQLYSNQPQHF
v_gene: TRBV24-1
abundance: few
d_gene: TRBD1
j_gene: TRBJ1-5